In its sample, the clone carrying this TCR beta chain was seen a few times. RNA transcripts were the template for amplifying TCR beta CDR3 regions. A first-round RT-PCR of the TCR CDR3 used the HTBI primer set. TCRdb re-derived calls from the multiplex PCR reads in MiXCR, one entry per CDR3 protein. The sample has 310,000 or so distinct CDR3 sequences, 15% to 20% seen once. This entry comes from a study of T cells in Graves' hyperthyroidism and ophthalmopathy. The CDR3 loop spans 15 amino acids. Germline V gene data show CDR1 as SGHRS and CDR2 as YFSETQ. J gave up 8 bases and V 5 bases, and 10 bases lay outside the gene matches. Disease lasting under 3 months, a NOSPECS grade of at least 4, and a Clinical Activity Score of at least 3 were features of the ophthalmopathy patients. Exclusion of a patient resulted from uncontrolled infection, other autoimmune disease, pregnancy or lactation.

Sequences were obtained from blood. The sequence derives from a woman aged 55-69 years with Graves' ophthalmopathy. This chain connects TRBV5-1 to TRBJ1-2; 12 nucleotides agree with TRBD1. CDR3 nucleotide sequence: TGCGCCAGCAGTGAGGAGGGACAGGGGGCTTTCGGCTACACCTTC. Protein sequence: CASSEEGQGAFGYTF. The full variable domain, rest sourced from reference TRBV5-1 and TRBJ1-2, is KAGVTQTPRYLIKTRGQQVTLSCSPISGHRSVSWYQQTPGQGLQFLFEYFSETQRNKGNFPGRFSGRQFSNSRSEMNVSTLELGDSALYLCASSEEGQGAFGYTFGSGTRLTVV.